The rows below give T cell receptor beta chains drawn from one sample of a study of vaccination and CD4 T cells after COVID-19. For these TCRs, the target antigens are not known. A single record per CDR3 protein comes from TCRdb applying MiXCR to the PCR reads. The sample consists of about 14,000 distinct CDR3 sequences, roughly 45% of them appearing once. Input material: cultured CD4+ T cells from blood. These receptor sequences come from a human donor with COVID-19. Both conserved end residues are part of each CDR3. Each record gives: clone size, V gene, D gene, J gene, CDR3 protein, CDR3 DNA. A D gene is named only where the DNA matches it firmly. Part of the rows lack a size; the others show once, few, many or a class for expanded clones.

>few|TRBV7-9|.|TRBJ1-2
CASNFTVQGIYGYTF
TGTGCCAGCAACTTCACAGTACAGGGAATCTATGGCTACACCTTC
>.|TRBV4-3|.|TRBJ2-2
CASSLQLQAANTGELFF
TGCGCCAGCAGCCTCCAGCTTCAGGCGGCGAACACCGGGGAGCTGTTTTTT
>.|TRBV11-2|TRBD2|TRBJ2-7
CASSATRSGGEQYF
TGTGCCAGCAGCGCAACTCGGAGCGGGGGCGAGCAGTACTTC
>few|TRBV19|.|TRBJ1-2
CASSDLLSGNYGYTF
TGTGCCAGTAGTGACCTCCTCTCCGGTAACTATGGCTACACCTTC
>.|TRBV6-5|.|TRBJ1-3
CASSYGRTNSGNTIYF
TGTGCCAGCAGTTACGGTCGGACCAACTCTGGAAACACCATATATTTT
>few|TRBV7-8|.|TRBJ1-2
CASSSPVGQGHGYTF
TGTGCCAGCAGCTCTCCGGTGGGGCAGGGGCATGGCTACACCTTC
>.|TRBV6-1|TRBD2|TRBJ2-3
CAILSGGTDTQYF
TGTGCCATTCTGAGCGGGGGCACAGATACGCAGTATTTT
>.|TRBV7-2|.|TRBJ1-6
CASSSDGTRNSPLHF
TGTGCCAGCAGCTCCGACGGGACTAGGAATTCACCCCTCCACTTT
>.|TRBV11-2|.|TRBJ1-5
CASSLSRRSGGNQPQHF
TGTGCCAGCAGCTTATCCCGGCGGTCCGGGGGCAATCAGCCCCAGCATTTT
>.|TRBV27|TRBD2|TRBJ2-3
CASSLASGGLTDTQYF
TGTGCCAGCAGTTTAGCTAGCGGGGGGTTGACAGATACGCAGTATTTT
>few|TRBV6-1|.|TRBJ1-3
CASSGAGSGNTIYF
TGTGCCAGCAGTGGGGCAGGGTCTGGAAACACCATATATTTT
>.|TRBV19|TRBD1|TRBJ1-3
CATRSGTGSGNTIYF
TGTGCCACCCGATCCGGGACAGGGTCTGGAAACACCATATATTTT
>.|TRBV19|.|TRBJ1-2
CASSIRGTTNYGYTF
TGTGCCAGTAGTATTCGGGGCACGACTAACTATGGCTACACCTTC
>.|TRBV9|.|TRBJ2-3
CASSPSSRGADTQYF
TGTGCCAGCAGCCCTAGCTCGAGGGGAGCAGATACGCAGTATTTT
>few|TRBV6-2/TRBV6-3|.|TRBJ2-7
CASTARGGAAYEQYF
TGTGCCAGCACTGCTAGAGGGGGGGCAGCCTACGAGCAGTACTTC
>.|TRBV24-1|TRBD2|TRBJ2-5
CATSDSSGVRGTQYF
TGTGCCACCAGTGATTCTAGCGGGGTGCGGGGGACCCAGTACTTC
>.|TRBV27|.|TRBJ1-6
CASSSPRGALNSPLHF
TGTGCCAGCAGTTCCCCCAGAGGGGCGCTTAATTCACCCCTCCACTTT
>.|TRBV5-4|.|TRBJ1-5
CASSMGPYSNQPQHF
TGTGCCAGCAGCATGGGCCCTTATAGCAATCAGCCCCAGCATTTT
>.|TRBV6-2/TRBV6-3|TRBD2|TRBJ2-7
CASCGGSSYEQYF
TGTGCCAGCTGCGGGGGGAGCTCCTACGAGCAGTACTTC
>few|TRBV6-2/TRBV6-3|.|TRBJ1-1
CASTIRQTNTEAFF
TGTGCCAGCACTATAAGACAGACGAACACTGAAGCTTTCTTT
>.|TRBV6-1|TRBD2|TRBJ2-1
CASSDRLAGGPGAYNEQFF
TGTGCCAGCAGTGATAGACTAGCGGGGGGGCCGGGCGCCTACAATGAGCAGTTCTTC
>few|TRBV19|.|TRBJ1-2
CASSTSTVNYGYTF
TGTGCCAGTAGTACCTCGACGGTAAACTATGGCTACACCTTC
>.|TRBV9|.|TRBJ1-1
CASSTGQQNTEAFF
TGTGCCAGCAGCACTGGACAGCAGAACACTGAAGCTTTCTTT
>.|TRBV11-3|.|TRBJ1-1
CASSSVFPRNTEAFF
TGTGCCAGCAGCTCGGTTTTCCCCCGGAACACTGAAGCTTTCTTT
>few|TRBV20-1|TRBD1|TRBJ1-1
CSATGTGDLREAFF
TGCAGTGCAACCGGGACAGGGGACCTCAGAGAAGCTTTCTTT
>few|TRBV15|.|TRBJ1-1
CATSRPRPGNTEAFF
TGTGCCACCAGCAGACCCCGTCCAGGGAACACTGAAGCTTTCTTT
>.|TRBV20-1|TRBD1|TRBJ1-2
CSAPTGNNYGYTF
TGCAGTGCTCCGACAGGGAATAACTATGGCTACACCTTC
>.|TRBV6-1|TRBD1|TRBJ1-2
CASTPGQVNYGYTF
TGTGCCAGCACTCCGGGACAGGTGAACTATGGCTACACCTTC
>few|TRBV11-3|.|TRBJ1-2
CASSYGTTTINYGYTF
TGTGCCAGCAGCTATGGGACTACTACAATTAACTATGGCTACACCTTC
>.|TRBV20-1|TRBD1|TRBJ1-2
CSARVGQGTVGYTF
TGCAGTGCTAGGGTTGGGCAGGGGACAGTTGGCTACACCTTC
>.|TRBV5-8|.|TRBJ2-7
CASSRDMASEQYF
TGTGCCAGCAGCCGGGACATGGCCTCCGAGCAGTACTTC
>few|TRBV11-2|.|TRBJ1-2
CATDLTNLYGYTF
TGTGCCACCGACCTGACCAACCTCTATGGCTACACCTTC
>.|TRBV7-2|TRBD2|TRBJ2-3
CASSLGLADLTDTQYF
TGTGCCAGCAGCTTAGGACTAGCGGATCTTACAGATACGCAGTATTTT
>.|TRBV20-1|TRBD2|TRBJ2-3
CSALSRLAGGSTDTQYF
TGCAGTGCCCTGAGCCGGCTAGCGGGGGGAAGCACAGATACGCAGTATTTT
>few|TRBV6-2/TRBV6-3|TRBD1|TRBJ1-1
CATTPDRGKTEAFF
TGTGCCACCACTCCCGACAGGGGGAAAACTGAAGCTTTCTTT
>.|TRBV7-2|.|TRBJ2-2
CASSREGFTGELFF
TGTGCCAGCAGCCGCGAGGGGTTCACCGGGGAGCTGTTTTTT
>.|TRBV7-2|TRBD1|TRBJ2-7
CASRGGRDEQYF
TGTGCCAGCAGAGGGGGCAGGGACGAGCAGTACTTC
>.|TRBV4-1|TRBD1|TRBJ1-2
CASSQPQGTDANYGYTF
TGCGCCAGCAGCCAACCACAAGGGACAGATGCCAACTATGGCTACACCTTC
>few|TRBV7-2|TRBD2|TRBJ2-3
CASSSGTSGILDTQYF
TGTGCCAGCAGCTCCGGGACTAGCGGAATATTAGATACGCAGTATTTT
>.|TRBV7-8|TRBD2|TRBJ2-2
CASSPIGLAGGGFTGELFF
TGTGCCAGCAGCCCAATCGGACTAGCGGGGGGAGGATTTACCGGGGAGCTGTTTTTT
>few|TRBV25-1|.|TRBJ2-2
CASNFPGDTGELFF
TGTGCCAGCAACTTCCCCGGGGACACCGGGGAGCTGTTTTTT
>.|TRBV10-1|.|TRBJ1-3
CASSNSGNTIYF
TGCGCCAGCAGTAACTCGGGAAACACCATATATTTT
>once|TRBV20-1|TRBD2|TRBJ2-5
CSAPSRAGGETQYF
TGCAGTGCTCCGTCCAGGGCGGGAGGAGAGACCCAGTACTTC
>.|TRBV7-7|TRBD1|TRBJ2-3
CASSQGQGYTDTQYF
TGTGCTAGCAGCCAGGGACAGGGATATACAGATACGCAGTATTTT
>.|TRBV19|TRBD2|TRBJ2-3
CATQAGGIADTQYF
TGTGCCACCCAGGCGGGGGGCATCGCAGATACGCAGTATTTT
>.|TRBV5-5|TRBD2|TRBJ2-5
CASSSGRGAVETQYF
TGTGCCAGCAGTTCCGGGCGGGGGGCCGTGGAGACCCAGTACTTC
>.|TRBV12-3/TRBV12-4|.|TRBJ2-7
CASSTGTSYEQYF
TGTGCCAGCAGTACCGGGACCTCCTACGAGCAGTACTTC